These T cell receptor beta chains were read from a single sample in a study of cytomegalovirus exposure and HLA in healthy donors. Only in-frame clones appear in the TCRdb table, and some are missing; sequencing was by immunoSEQ multiplex PCR. The data contain 95,000 to 110,000 clones, roughly 80% of them singletons. The sequenced material came from PBMCs. These receptors all come from a man aged 45-65 years in good health and CMV-seropositive. CDR3s include the opening cysteine and the closing phenylalanine or tryptophan. The order of the fields is clone size, V gene, J gene, D gene, CDR3 DNA, CDR3 protein. D genes are given only for firm matches. Rows may omit the clone size; those that give it use once, few, many or a size class.

-,TRBV28,TRBJ1-2,TRBD1,TGTGCCAGCAGCTACGGGACAGGGGCCCACTATTACTATGGCTACACCTTC,CASSYGTGAHYYYGYTF
-,TRBV5-4,TRBJ2-1,TRBD2,TGTGCCAGCAGCCCGGGACTAGCGATCTACAATGAGCAGTTCTTC,CASSPGLAIYNEQFF
-,TRBV4-1,TRBJ2-5,TRBD1,TGCGCCAGCAGCCCGGGGACAGTTCAAGAGACCCAGTACTTC,CASSPGTVQETQYF
-,TRBV6-6,TRBJ2-5,TRBD2,TGTGCCAGCAGTCGCCTCGCTAGCGGGAGGTTGGAGACCCAGTACTTC,CASSRLASGRLETQYF
-,TRBV28,TRBJ2-7,-,TGTGCCAGCAGTCCCCCCACCTACGAGCAGTACTTC,CASSPPTYEQYF
-,TRBV5-4,TRBJ2-1,TRBD1,TGTGCCAGCAGACGACAGGGGGAACACAATGAGCAGTTCTTC,CASRRQGEHNEQFF
-,TRBV5-4,TRBJ1-6,-,TGTGCCAGCAGCTTGGTTGGCAGGAATTCACCCCTCCACTTT,CASSLVGRNSPLHF
-,TRBV6-5,TRBJ1-5,TRBD1,TGTGCCACGGGACAGGGGACCAATCAGCCCCAGCATTTT,CATGQGTNQPQHF
few,TRBV28,TRBJ2-7,TRBD2,TGTGCCAGCAGTTTAGGGGGACTAGCGGTGAACGAGCAGTACTTC,CASSLGGLAVNEQYF
-,TRBV2,TRBJ2-1,-,TGTGCCAGCAGTGAAGACGGAGGGCAGTTCTTC,CASSEDGGQFF
-,TRBV5-4,TRBJ1-5,TRBD1,TGTGCCAGCAGCAAATCAGGGGGAGAAAGCAATCAGCCCCAGCATTTT,CASSKSGGESNQPQHF
-,TRBV20-1,TRBJ1-2,-,TGCAGTGCTAGGGCCGTTGTTGGCTACACCTTC,CSARAVVGYTF
-,TRBV6-6,TRBJ2-7,-,TGTGCCAGCAGACCACGTGGGGCACAATCCTACGAGCAGTACTTC,CASRPRGAQSYEQYF
-,TRBV5-1,TRBJ2-3,-,TGCGCCAGCAGCTTGCAGGGCTCTAAAACAGATACGCAGTATTTT,CASSLQGSKTDTQYF
-,TRBV10-3,TRBJ2-1,TRBD2,TGTGCCACCAGCCCGGGACTAGCCTACAATGAGCAGTTCTTC,CATSPGLAYNEQFF
-,TRBV15,TRBJ2-7,-,TGTGCCACCTCCCCCGCACCCCGGGGCCCGCGGGGCGAGCAGTACTTC,CATSPAPRGPRGEQYF
-,TRBV27,TRBJ1-2,-,TGTGCCAGCAGTTTAATATCCCCCCCGACGAGGTACACCTTC,CASSLISPPTRYTF
-,TRBV7-3,TRBJ2-7,TRBD2,TGTGCCAGCAGCTTGGGACTAGCGAGGGAGCAGTACTTC,CASSLGLAREQYF
once,TRBV28,TRBJ1-2,TRBD1,TGTGCCAGCGAAAAAAGGGGGCAAGGCTACACCTTC,CASEKRGQGYTF
-,TRBV19,TRBJ1-1,TRBD1,TGTGCCAGTAGTATAGATCGGGGCTTTGGGGACAGGGTCACTGAAGCTTTCTTT,CASSIDRGFGDRVTEAFF